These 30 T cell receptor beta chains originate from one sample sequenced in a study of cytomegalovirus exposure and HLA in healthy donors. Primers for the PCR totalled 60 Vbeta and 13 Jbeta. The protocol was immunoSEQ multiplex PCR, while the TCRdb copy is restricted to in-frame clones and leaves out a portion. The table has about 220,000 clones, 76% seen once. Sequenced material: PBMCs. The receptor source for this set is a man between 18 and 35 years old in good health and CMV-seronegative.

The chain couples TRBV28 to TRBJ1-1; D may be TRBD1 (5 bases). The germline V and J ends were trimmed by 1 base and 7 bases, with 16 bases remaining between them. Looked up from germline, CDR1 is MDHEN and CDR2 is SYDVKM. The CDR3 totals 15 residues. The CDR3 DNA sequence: TGTGCCAGCAGTTTATTGGGTCGGGGGGATATTGAAGCTTTCTTT. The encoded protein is CASSLLGRGDIEAFF.

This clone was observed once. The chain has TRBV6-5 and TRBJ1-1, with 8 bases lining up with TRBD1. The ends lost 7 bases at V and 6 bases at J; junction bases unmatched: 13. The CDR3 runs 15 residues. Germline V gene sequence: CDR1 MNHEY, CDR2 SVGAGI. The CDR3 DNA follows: TGTGCCAGCACCATCGGACAGGGAGGTTTCCCTGAAGCTTTCTTT. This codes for CASTIGQGGFPEAFF.

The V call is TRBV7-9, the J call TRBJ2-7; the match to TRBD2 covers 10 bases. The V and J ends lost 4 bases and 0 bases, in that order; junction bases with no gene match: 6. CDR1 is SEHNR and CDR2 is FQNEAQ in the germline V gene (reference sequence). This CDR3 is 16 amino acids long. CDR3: CASSSTTSGLSYEQYF. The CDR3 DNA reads TGTGCCAGCAGCTCCACGACTAGCGGGCTCTCCTACGAGCAGTACTTC.

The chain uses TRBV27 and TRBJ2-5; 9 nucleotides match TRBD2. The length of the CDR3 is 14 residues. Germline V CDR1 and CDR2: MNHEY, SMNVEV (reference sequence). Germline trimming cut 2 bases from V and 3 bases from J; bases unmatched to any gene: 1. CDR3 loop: CASSLAGGKETQYF. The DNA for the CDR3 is TGTGCCAGCAGTTTAGCGGGAGGGAAAGAGACCCAGTACTTC.

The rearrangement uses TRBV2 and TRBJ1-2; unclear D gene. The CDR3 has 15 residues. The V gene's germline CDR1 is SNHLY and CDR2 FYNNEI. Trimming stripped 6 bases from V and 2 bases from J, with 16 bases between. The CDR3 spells CASRTRRGVNYGYTF. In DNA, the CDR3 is TGTGCCAGCAGGACCCGACGGGGAGTAAACTATGGCTACACCTTC.

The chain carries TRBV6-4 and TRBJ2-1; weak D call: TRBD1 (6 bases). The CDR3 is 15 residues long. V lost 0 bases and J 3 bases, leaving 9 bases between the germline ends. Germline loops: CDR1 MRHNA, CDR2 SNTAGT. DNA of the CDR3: TGTGCCAGCAGTGACTCAGGGGGAAACTACAATGAGCAGTTCTTC. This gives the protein CASSDSGGNYNEQFF.

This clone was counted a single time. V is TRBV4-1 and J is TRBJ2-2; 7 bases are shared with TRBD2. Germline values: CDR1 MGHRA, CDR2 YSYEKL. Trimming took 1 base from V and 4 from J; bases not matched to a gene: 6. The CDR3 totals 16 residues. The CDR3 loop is CASSQAPGGPTGELFF. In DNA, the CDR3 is TGCGCCAGCAGCCAAGCCCCGGGAGGCCCCACCGGGGAGCTGTTTTTT.

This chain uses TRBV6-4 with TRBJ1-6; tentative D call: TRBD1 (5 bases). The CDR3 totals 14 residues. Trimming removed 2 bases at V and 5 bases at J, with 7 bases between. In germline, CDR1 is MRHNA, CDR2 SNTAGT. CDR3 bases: TGTGCCAGCAGTGACGGAGGGGATAATTCACCCCTCCACTTT. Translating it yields CASSDGGDNSPLHF.

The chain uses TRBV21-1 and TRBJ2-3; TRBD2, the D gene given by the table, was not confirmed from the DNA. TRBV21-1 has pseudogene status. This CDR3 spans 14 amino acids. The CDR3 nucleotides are TGTGCCAGCAGCCAATCCGGGTTTACAGATACGCAGTATTTT. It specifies CASSQSGFTDTQYF.

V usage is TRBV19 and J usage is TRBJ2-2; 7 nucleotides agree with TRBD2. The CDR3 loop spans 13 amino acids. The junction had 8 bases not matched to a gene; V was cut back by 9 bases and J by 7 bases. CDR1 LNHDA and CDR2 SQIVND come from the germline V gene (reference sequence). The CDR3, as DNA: TGTGCCAGCTCGAGACTAGCTGGCGGGGAGCTGTTTTTT. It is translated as CASSRLAGGELFF.

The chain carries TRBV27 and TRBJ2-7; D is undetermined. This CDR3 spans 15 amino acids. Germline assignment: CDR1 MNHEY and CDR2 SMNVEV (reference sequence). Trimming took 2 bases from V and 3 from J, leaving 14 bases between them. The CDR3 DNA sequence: TGTGCCAGCAGTTTAGCCCCCAGCGTAGGCTACGAGCAGTACTTC. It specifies CASSLAPSVGYEQYF.

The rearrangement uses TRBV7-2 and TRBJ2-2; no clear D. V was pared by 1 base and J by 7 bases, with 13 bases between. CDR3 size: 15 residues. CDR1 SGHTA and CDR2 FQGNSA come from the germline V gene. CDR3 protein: CASSLVAASIGELFF. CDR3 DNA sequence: TGTGCCAGCAGCTTAGTCGCAGCGAGTATCGGGGAGCTGTTTTTT.

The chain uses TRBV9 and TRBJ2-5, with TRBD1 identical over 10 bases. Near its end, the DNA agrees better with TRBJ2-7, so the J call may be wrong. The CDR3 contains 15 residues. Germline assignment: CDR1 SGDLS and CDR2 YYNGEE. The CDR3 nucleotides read TGTGCCAGCAGCGAGAGTGCGGGACAGGGGCTCGAGCAGTACTTC. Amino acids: CASSESAGQGLEQYF.

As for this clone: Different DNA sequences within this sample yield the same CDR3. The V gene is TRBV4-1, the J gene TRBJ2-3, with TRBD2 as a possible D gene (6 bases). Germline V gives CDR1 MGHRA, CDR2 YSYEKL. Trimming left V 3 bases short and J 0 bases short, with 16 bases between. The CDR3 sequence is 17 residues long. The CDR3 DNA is TGCGCCAGCAGCCACGCAGGACTATTATCTAGCACAGATACGCAGTATTTT. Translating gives CASSHAGLLSSTDTQYF.

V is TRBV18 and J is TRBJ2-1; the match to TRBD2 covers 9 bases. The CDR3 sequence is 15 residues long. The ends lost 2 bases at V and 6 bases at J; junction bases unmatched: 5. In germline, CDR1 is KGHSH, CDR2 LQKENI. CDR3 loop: CASSPVRLAANEQFF. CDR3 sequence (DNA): TGTGCCAGCTCACCAGTCCGACTAGCGGCCAATGAGCAGTTCTTC.

CDR3 nucleotide sequence: TGTGCCAGCAGCCAGACGGGGGACGGCACCATATATTTT. Protein product: CASSQTGDGTIYF. The chain is built from TRBV27 and TRBJ1-3; weak D call: TRBD1 (5 bases). In germline, CDR1 is MNHEY, CDR2 SMNVEV (reference sequence). The CDR3 is 13 amino acids. V shed 6 bases and J shed 9 bases, with 15 bases lying between them.

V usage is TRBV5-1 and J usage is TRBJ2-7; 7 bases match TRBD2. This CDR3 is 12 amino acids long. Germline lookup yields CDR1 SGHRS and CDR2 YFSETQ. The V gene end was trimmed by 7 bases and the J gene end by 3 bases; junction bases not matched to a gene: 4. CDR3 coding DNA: TGCGCCAGCCGAGGCGGGGGCTACGAGCAGTACTTC. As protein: CASRGGGYEQYF.

CDR3 nucleotide sequence: TGTGCCAGCAGCTTTATGACCGGGGAGCTGTTTTTT. It encodes CASSFMTGELFF. This chain joins TRBV5-6 and TRBJ2-2; D ambiguous. The CDR3 contains 12 residues. V was trimmed by 2 bases and J by 5 bases, leaving 4 bases between them. CDR1 is SGHDT and CDR2 is YYEEEE in the germline V gene.

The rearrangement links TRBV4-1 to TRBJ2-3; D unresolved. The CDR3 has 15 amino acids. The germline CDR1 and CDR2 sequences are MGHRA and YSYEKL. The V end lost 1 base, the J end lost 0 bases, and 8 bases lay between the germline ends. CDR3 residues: CASSQVGVSTDTQYF. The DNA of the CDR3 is TGCGCCAGCAGCCAAGTAGGAGTTAGCACAGATACGCAGTATTTT.

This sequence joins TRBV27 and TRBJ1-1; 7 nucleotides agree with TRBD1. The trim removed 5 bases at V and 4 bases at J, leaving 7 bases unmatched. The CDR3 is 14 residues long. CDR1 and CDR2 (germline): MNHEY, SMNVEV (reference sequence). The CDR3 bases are TGTGCCAGCAGTCAACAGGGGATCGGCACTGAAGCTTTCTTT. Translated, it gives CASSQQGIGTEAFF.

CDR3 region: CASSESRLSFSDTQYF. For the CDR3, the DNA is TGCGCCAGCAGTGAGTCGCGACTATCCTTTAGTGATACGCAGTATTTT. J is TRBJ2-3 and V is TRBV10-2; possibly TRBD2 for D (5 bases). The CDR3 extends over 16 amino acids. The V gene's germline CDR1 is WSHSY and CDR2 SAAADI. V was shortened by 0 bases and J by 6 bases, with 16 bases between the two germline ends.

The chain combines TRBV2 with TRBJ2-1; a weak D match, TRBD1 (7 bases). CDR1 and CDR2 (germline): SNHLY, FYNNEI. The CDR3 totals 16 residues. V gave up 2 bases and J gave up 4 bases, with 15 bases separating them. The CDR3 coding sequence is TGTGCCAGCAGTGAACAGGGGGGAAACCTTTACAATGAGCAGTTCTTC. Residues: CASSEQGGNLYNEQFF.

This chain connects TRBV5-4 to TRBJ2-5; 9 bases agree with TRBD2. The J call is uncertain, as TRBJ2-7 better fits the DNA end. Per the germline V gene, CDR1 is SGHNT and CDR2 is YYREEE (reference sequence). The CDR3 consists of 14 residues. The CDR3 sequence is CASSRSGSLHEQYF. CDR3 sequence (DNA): TGTGCCAGCAGCCGTAGCGGGAGTCTACACGAGCAGTACTTC.

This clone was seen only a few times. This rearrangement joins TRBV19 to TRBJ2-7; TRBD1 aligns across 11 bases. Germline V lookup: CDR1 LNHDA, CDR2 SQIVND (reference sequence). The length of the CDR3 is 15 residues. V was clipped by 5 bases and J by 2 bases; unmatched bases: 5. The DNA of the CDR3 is TGTGCCAGTAGTGTCCGGGACAGGGGGACCTACGAGCAGTACTTC. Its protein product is CASSVRDRGTYEQYF.

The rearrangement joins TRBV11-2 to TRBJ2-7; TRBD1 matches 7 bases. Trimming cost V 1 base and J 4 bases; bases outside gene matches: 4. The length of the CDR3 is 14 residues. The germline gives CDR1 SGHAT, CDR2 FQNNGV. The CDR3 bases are TGTGCCAGCAGCTTAGTTAGGGGGCCGTACGAGCAGTACTTC. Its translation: CASSLVRGPYEQYF.

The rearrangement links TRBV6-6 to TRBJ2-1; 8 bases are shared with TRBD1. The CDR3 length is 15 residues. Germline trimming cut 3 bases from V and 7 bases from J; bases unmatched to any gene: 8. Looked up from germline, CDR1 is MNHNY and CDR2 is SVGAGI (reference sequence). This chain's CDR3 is CASSYTGGYMNEQFF. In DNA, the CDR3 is TGTGCCAGCAGTTATACAGGGGGTTATATGAATGAGCAGTTCTTC.

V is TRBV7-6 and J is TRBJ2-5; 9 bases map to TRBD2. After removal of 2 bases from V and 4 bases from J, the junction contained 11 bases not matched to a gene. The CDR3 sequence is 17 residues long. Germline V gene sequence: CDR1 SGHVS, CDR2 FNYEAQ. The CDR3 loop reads CASSLRASGAVGETQYF. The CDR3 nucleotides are TGTGCCAGCAGCTTACGCGCTAGCGGGGCGGTCGGAGAGACCCAGTACTTC.

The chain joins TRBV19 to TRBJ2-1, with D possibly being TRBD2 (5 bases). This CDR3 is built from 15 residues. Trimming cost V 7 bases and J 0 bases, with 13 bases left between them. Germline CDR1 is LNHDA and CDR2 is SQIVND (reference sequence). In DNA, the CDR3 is TGTGCCAGTAAAGAGCGGAGAAGCTCCTACAATGAGCAGTTCTTC. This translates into CASKERRSSYNEQFF.

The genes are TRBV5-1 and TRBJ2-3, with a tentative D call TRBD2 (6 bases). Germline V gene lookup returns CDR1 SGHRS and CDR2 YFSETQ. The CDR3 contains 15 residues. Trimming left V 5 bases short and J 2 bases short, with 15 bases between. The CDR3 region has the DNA TGCGCCAGCAGGGAAACTAGCTCCTACACAGATACGCAGTATTTT. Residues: CASRETSSYTDTQYF.

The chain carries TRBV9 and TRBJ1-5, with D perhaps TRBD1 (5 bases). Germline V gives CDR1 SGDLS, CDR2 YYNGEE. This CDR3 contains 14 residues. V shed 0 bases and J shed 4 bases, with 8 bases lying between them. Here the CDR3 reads CASSVDPGNQPQHF. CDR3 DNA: TGTGCCAGCAGCGTAGATCCAGGGAATCAGCCCCAGCATTTT. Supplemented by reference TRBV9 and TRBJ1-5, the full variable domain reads DSGVTQTPKHLITATGQRVTLRCSPRSGDLSVYWYQQSLDQGLQFLIQYYNGEERAKGNILERFSAQQFPDLHSELNLSSLELGDSALYFCASSVDPGNQPQHFGDGTRLSIL.